This entry lists 32 T cell receptor beta chains sequenced from one sample in a study of beta chain features in type 1 diabetes. The authors reverse transcribed all of the isolated RNA, so sequencing captured expressed TCRB transcripts. TCRdb keeps only in-frame clones here, not all; method: immunoSEQ multiplex PCR. The repertoire holds a few hundred thousand clones, with 27% as singletons. Sequenced material: central memory CD4+ T cells from blood. These receptors all come from a man aged 30-40 years in good health.

This clone was found once. The chain recombines TRBV2 with TRBJ2-4; unclear D gene. Per the germline V gene, CDR1 is SNHLY and CDR2 is FYNNEI. The CDR3 is made up of 15 amino acids. The germline V and J ends were trimmed by 3 bases and 2 bases, with 11 bases remaining between them. The CDR3 here is CASSDPGSSKNIQYF. Written as DNA, the CDR3 is TGTGCCAGCAGTGACCCCGGATCTTCCAAAAACATTCAGTACTTC.

V usage is TRBV27 and J usage is TRBJ2-1, with 10 bases aligning to TRBD2. Germline CDR1 is MNHEY and CDR2 is SMNVEV (reference sequence). V dropped 7 bases and J dropped 0; count of bases not matched to a gene: 15. The CDR3 is 19 residues long. CDR3 in DNA: TGTGCCAGCAAGCCCGGGACTAGCGATGCCCAGAGCTCCTACAATGAGCAGTTCTTC. Translating it yields CASKPGTSDAQSSYNEQFF.

The J gene is TRBJ2-7, the V gene TRBV18, with 7 bases identical to TRBD2. With 1 base clipped from V and 1 base from J, the junction kept 7 bases outside the gene matches. This CDR3 contains 16 residues. Germline V gene sequence: CDR1 KGHSH, CDR2 LQKENI. The CDR3: CASSPRSSGASYEQYF. The CDR3 DNA reads as TGTGCCAGCTCACCACGTTCTAGCGGTGCATCCTACGAGCAGTACTTC.

The V gene is TRBV4-3, the J gene TRBJ2-7; D gene ambiguous. This CDR3 spans 15 amino acids. CDR1 and CDR2 (germline): LGHNA, YSLEER. Trimming removed 1 base at V and 2 bases at J, with 12 bases between. CDR3 nucleotide sequence: TGCGCCAGCAGCCAAGCGAACTCCGCCCCCTACGAGCAGTACTTC. It specifies CASSQANSAPYEQYF.

Points on this clone: One end of the junction is discordant with germline, which a read error may explain. The V gene is TRBV20-1, the J gene TRBJ2-1; TRBD2 aligns across 8 bases. The CDR3 runs to 11 residues. Germline V CDR1 and CDR2: DFQATT, SNEGSKA (reference sequence). CDR3 region: CSTSGYNEQFF. Here the CDR3 DNA reads TGCAGTACTAGCGGATACAATGAGCAGTTCTTC.

J is TRBJ2-1 and V is TRBV21-1. TRBV21-1 is reported as a pseudogene. The CDR3 has 16 residues. In DNA, the CDR3 is TGTGCCAGCAGCCCTAGTTTCCGGGACGATAGGGATGAGCAGTTCTTC. It encodes CASSPSFRDDRDEQFF.

The chain has TRBV25-1 and TRBJ2-5; possibly TRBD2 for D (5 bases). V was cut by 4 bases and J by 2 bases, with 17 bases left in between. Germline assignment: CDR1 MGHDK and CDR2 SYGVNS. CDR3 size: 16 residues. The CDR3 loop reads CASSARLGRGQETQYF. The CDR3 bases are TGTGCCAGCAGTGCCCGGCTGGGTAGAGGGCAAGAGACCCAGTACTTC.

This clone has more than one count but fewer than ten. The chain joins TRBV18 to TRBJ1-5; TRBD1 aligns across 7 bases. Germline V gene lookup returns CDR1 KGHSH and CDR2 LQKENI. After removal of 3 bases from V and 7 bases from J, the junction contained 6 bases not matched to a gene. The CDR3 extends over 14 amino acids. The CDR3 nucleotides read TGTGCCAGCTCACCCAACAGGGGAGGGCAGCCCCAGCATTTT. This codes for CASSPNRGGQPQHF. The variable domain in full, with the rest retrieved from reference TRBV18 and TRBJ1-5, is NAGVMQNPRHLVRRRGQEARLRCSPMKGHSHVYWYRQLPEEGLKFMVYLQKENIIDESGMPKERFSAEFPKEGPSILRIQQVVRGDSAAYFCASSPNRGGQPQHFGDGTRLSIL.

The chain has TRBV28 and TRBJ2-1; TRBD2 might be the D (6 bases). V lost 6 bases and J 1 base, leaving 10 bases between the germline ends. The germline V gene has CDR1 MDHEN and CDR2 SYDVKM. This CDR3 has 14 residues. This CDR3 reads CASSPGGSYNEQFF. The CDR3 DNA sequence: TGTGCCAGCAGCCCCGGGGGATCCTACAATGAGCAGTTCTTC.

The gene calls are TRBV18 and TRBJ1-5; weak D call: TRBD1 (6 bases). Germline values: CDR1 KGHSH, CDR2 LQKENI. Trimming left V 4 bases short and J 3 bases short, with 10 bases between. The CDR3 has 14 residues. This CDR3 reads CASSLDRLNQPQHF. The DNA for the CDR3 is TGTGCCAGCTCACTGGACAGACTCAATCAGCCCCAGCATTTT.

This clone was seen ten or more times. The chain carries TRBV7-2 and TRBJ2-7, with TRBD1 matching over 9 bases. Per the germline V gene, CDR1 is SGHTA and CDR2 is FQGNSA. The CDR3 runs 15 residues. The V and J ends lost 4 bases and 1 base, in that order; junction bases with no gene match: 5. Here the CDR3 DNA reads TGTGCCAGCAGCTCCTCCGGGACAGGGTCCTACGAGCAGTACTTC. This codes for CASSSSGTGSYEQYF.

A single count supports this clone. The genes are TRBV28 and TRBJ2-5, with 7 bases that match TRBD1. The CDR3 consists of 16 residues. CDR1 is MDHEN and CDR2 is SYDVKM in the germline V gene. Losses at the gene ends were 5 bases for V and 5 bases for J; bases not matched to a gene: 14. CDR3 region: CASSPSADRARETQYF. The CDR3 DNA sequence: TGTGCCAGCAGTCCTTCTGCAGACAGGGCCCGGGAGACCCAGTACTTC.

This clone came up many times. Other DNA sequences of this sample code for an identical CDR3. This chain links TRBV7-9 with TRBJ2-1; D gene unclear. The length of the CDR3 is 13 residues. The germline CDR1 and CDR2 sequences are SEHNR and FQNEAQ (reference sequence). The ends were cut back, 1 base at V and 5 bases at J, with 6 bases in the middle. CDR3 in DNA: TGTGCCAGCAGCTTAGAACGGAACAATGAGCAGTTCTTC. It encodes CASSLERNNEQFF.

The chain employs TRBV7-9 and TRBJ2-3; D uncertain. Germline V gene sequence: CDR1 SEHNR, CDR2 FQNEAQ (reference sequence). The CDR3 loop spans 13 amino acids. V gave up 0 bases and J gave up 4 bases, with 5 bases separating them. The CDR3 region has the DNA TGTGCCAGCAGCTTAGCGGCGGCAGATACGCAGTATTTT. Translation gives CASSLAAADTQYF.

The chain couples TRBV28 to TRBJ1-1, with D perhaps TRBD1 (6 bases). CDR1 MDHEN and CDR2 SYDVKM come from the germline V gene. Trimming left V 8 bases short and J 1 base short, with 14 bases between. There are 14 residues in the CDR3. The DNA of the CDR3 is TGTGCCAGCTACCCCGGGGGCTCGAACACTGAAGCTTTCTTT. Protein sequence: CASYPGGSNTEAFF.

At least ten counts were recorded for this clone. The rearrangement links TRBV7-2 to TRBJ2-1; 10 nucleotides agree with TRBD1. This CDR3 comprises 15 residues. The V segment lost 5 bases and the J segment 8 bases; nucleotides outside the gene matches: 9. Germline CDR1 reads SGHTA; CDR2 reads FQGNSA. In DNA form, the CDR3 reads TGTGCCAGCAGCAGAACGACAGGGGGCGGCTATGAGCAGTTCTTC. Its protein is CASSRTTGGGYEQFF.

This clone was seen more than once but under ten times. This sequence joins TRBV29-1 and TRBJ2-1, with TRBD1 matching over 10 bases. The CDR3 extends over 13 amino acids. V was clipped by 2 bases and J by 7 bases; unmatched bases: 2. The germline CDR1 and CDR2 sequences are SQVTM and ANQGSEA. The CDR3 is CSVERTGGNEQFF. CDR3 coding DNA: TGCAGCGTTGAACGGACAGGGGGGAATGAGCAGTTCTTC.

This clone was picked up a small number of times. The chain recombines TRBV7-2 with TRBJ2-1; D gene unclear. Per the germline V gene, CDR1 is SGHTA and CDR2 is FQGNSA. The CDR3 runs 12 residues. V lost 2 bases and J 10 bases, leaving 9 bases between the germline ends. CDR3 in DNA: TGTGCCAGCAGCTTAATTCCAGACGAGCAGTTCTTC. As protein: CASSLIPDEQFF.

This clone was seen a few times. The J gene is TRBJ2-1, the V gene TRBV27; D is unresolved. The germline V gene encodes CDR1 MNHEY and CDR2 SMNVEV (reference sequence). V was clipped by 6 bases and J by 4 bases, with 16 bases between them. The CDR3 length is 15 residues. The CDR3 region is CASRQDRVAYNEQFF. The CDR3 nucleotides read TGTGCCAGCAGGCAAGACCGCGTTGCTTACAATGAGCAGTTCTTC.

This clone was seen a handful of times. The gene calls are TRBV7-2 and TRBJ1-2; no clear D. The CDR3 is 16 amino acids. V gave up 5 bases and J gave up 0 bases, with 16 bases separating them. The germline V gene has CDR1 SGHTA and CDR2 FQGNSA. CDR3 sequence (DNA): TGTGCCAGCAGCCCCAGTCCGGGTAGAGCTAACTATGGCTACACCTTC. Amino acid sequence: CASSPSPGRANYGYTF.

This clone appeared many times. This chain links TRBV30 with TRBJ2-2; D is possibly TRBD2 (5 bases). V was pared by 0 bases and J by 0 bases, with 11 bases between. The CDR3 covers 16 residues. From germline, CDR1 is GTSNPN and CDR2 SVGIG (reference sequence). In DNA form, the CDR3 reads TGTGCCTGGAGTGTGCGGCCAGCGGCGAACACCGGGGAGCTGTTTTTT. Its translation: CAWSVRPAANTGELFF.

The genes are TRBV28 and TRBJ1-2; 7 bases map to TRBD1. The CDR3 is 12 residues long. V lost 6 bases, J lost 7 bases, and 5 bases stayed unmatched. The germline V gene encodes CDR1 MDHEN and CDR2 SYDVKM. The CDR3 reads CASSPTGFGYTF. The CDR3 nucleotides are TGTGCCAGCAGCCCGACAGGGTTTGGCTACACCTTC.

This clone was seen only a few times. The chain is built from TRBV30 and TRBJ2-1; TRBD1 might be the D (5 bases). Germline V lookup: CDR1 GTSNPN, CDR2 SVGIG (reference sequence). CDR3 length equals 13 residues. Trimming stripped 4 bases from V and 5 bases from J, with 12 bases between. The CDR3 region has the DNA TGTGCCTGGATGGCAGGGCCCCACAATGAGCAGTTCTTC. Its protein product is CAWMAGPHNEQFF.

The chain recombines TRBV7-2 with TRBJ2-1; D gene uncertain. Trimming removed 5 bases at V and 1 base at J, with 15 bases between. CDR1 and CDR2 from the germline V gene are SGHTA and FQGNSA. This CDR3 spans 16 amino acids. CDR3 region: CASSPPGTDSYNEQFF. The CDR3 nucleotides read TGTGCCAGCAGCCCTCCGGGCACAGATTCCTACAATGAGCAGTTCTTC.

This clone was recorded a few times. The CDR3 sequence is CASSPPTSGRKNIQYF. Here the CDR3 DNA reads TGTGCCAGCAGCCCCCCGACTAGCGGGAGGAAAAACATTCAGTACTTC. The chain couples TRBV7-2 to TRBJ2-4; TRBD2 agrees at 13 bases. The trim removed 5 bases at V and 4 bases at J, leaving 5 bases unmatched. CDR1 is SGHTA, CDR2 FQGNSA, per germline. CDR3 length equals 16 residues. The entire variable domain, with the rest obtained from reference TRBV7-2 and TRBJ2-4, is as follows: GAGVSQSPSNKVTEKGKDVELRCDPISGHTALYWYRQSLGQGLEFLIYFQGNSAPDKSGLPSDRFSAERTGGSVSTLTIQRTQQEDSAVYLCASSPPTSGRKNIQYFGAGTRLSVL.

The chain uses TRBV25-1 and TRBJ2-7; 8 bases fit TRBD1. This CDR3 has 12 amino acids. Germline V CDR1 and CDR2: MGHDK, SYGVNS. With 4 bases clipped from V and 6 bases from J, the junction kept 2 bases outside the gene matches. As DNA, the CDR3 is TGTGCCAGCAGTGGGACAGGGATCGAGCAGTACTTC. This sequence encodes CASSGTGIEQYF.

The V gene is TRBV10-1, the J gene TRBJ2-1, with a tentative D call TRBD1 (6 bases). This CDR3 is 13 amino acids long. Germline V CDR1 and CDR2: WNHNN, SYGVQD (reference sequence). Trimming removed 5 bases at V and 1 base at J, with 6 bases between. In nucleotides, the CDR3 is TGCGCCAGCAGTCAGGGGTCCTACAATGAGCAGTTCTTC. Its protein product is CASSQGSYNEQFF.

This clone came up many times. For the CDR3, the DNA is TGTGCCAGCTCACCAGAGGGTGAGCAGTTCTTC. This sequence encodes CASSPEGEQFF. The genes are TRBV18 and TRBJ2-1; perhaps TRBD2 as D (5 bases). The CDR3 spans 11 residues. CDR1 and CDR2 from the germline V gene are KGHSH and LQKENI. Trimming left V 2 bases short and J 9 bases short, with 5 bases between.

This clone occurred a few times. The chain uses TRBV11-2 and TRBJ2-3, with TRBD2 identical over 8 bases. There are 15 residues in the CDR3. Germline V CDR1 and CDR2: SGHAT, FQNNGV. Unmatched junction bases numbered 6, after V lost 2 bases and J lost 5 bases. In DNA, the CDR3 is TGTGCCAGCAGCTTATTGGGCGGGGGGCGAGATACGCAGTATTTT. This gives the protein CASSLLGGGRDTQYF.

This clone has just a few counts. The V gene is TRBV29-1, the J gene TRBJ2-7; TRBD1 might be the D (5 bases). The germline V gene has CDR1 SQVTM and CDR2 ANQGSEA. This CDR3 is 12 amino acids long. V was shortened by 4 bases and J by 2 bases, with 9 bases between the two germline ends. CDR3 DNA sequence: TGCAGCGTTGTGCCAGGGCCCTACGAGCAGTACTTC. It is translated as CSVVPGPYEQYF.

This clone was counted a few times. The chain has TRBV14 and TRBJ2-7; D is undetermined. There are 13 residues in the CDR3. Trimming took off 1 base at V and 2 bases at J, with 6 bases between the two ends. Looked up from germline, CDR1 is SGHDN and CDR2 is FVKESK. This chain's CDR3 is CASSQAGPYEQYF. CDR3 bases: TGTGCCAGCAGCCAAGCCGGACCCTACGAGCAGTACTTC.

This rearrangement joins TRBV11-1 to TRBJ2-7; D call uncertain. Germline CDR1 is SGHAT and CDR2 is FQDESV (reference sequence). This CDR3 has 14 residues. V lost 8 bases to trimming and J lost 0 bases, with 14 bases between them. The CDR3 coding sequence is TGTGCCAGCCGCCCCGGGCCCTACTCCTACGAGCAGTACTTC. Its translation: CASRPGPYSYEQYF.